What follows are 22 T cell receptor beta chains derived from one specimen sequenced in a study of regulatory T cells in long-lasting Graves disease. To make TCR beta libraries, researchers used iRepertoire HTBI primers and Arm-PCR of CDR3 regions. TCRdb processed the multiplex PCR reads anew with MiXCR; each CDR3 protein has one entry. The table records under 800,000 distinct CDR3 sequences, less than 20% of them present only once. The time point is: newly diagnosed GD, antithyroid drugs for less than 3 months. PBMC-extracted RNA yielded the TCR library. The same sample was also studied in work on T cells in Graves' hyperthyroidism and ophthalmopathy.

The sequencing here drew on peripheral blood mononuclear cells (PBMCs), taken at new diagnosis, from a patient treated with antithyroid drugs. Receptors were obtained from a woman under 40 with Graves disease.

In its sample, this clonotype was seen many times. The J gene is TRBJ1-5, the V gene TRBV6-1; 9 nucleotides agree with TRBD1. Unmatched junction bases numbered 8, after V lost 1 base and J lost 7 bases. The CDR3 contains 16 residues. Germline CDR1 reads MNHNS; CDR2 reads SASEGT. The CDR3 protein is CASSEVGGTGHQPQHF. In nucleotides, the CDR3 is TGTGCCAGCAGTGAAGTAGGGGGGACAGGGCACCAGCCCCAGCATTTT.

This clonotype was counted ten times or more. The rearrangement joins TRBV11-2 to TRBJ2-3, with D perhaps being TRBD1 or TRBD2 (5 bases each). Per the germline V gene, CDR1 is SGHAT and CDR2 is FQNNGV. The CDR3 is 15 residues long. V lost 0 bases, J lost 3 bases, and 10 bases lay in between. The CDR3 bases are TGTGCCAGCAGCTTAGATGGGACCTGGACAGATACGCAGTATTTT. This codes for CASSLDGTWTDTQYF.

This chain connects TRBV7-2 to TRBJ1-4, with 7 bases identical to TRBD1. CDR3 length: 15 amino acids. After removal of 5 bases from V and 5 bases from J, the junction contained 8 bases not matched to a gene. CDR1 is SGHTA, CDR2 FQGNSA, per germline. CDR3 region: CASSLDPGQNEKLFF. CDR3 nucleotides: TGTGCCAGCAGCCTTGACCCGGGACAGAATGAAAAACTGTTTTTT.

To note about this clonotype: This may come from a read error, since a much larger clone is one base off. The gene calls are TRBV9 and TRBJ1-3; D gene ambiguous. The V gene's germline CDR1 is SGDLS and CDR2 YYNGEE. Trimming took off 3 bases at V and 1 base at J, with 11 bases between the two ends. The CDR3 runs 15 residues. The CDR3, as DNA: TGTGCCAGCAGCGCTTTGACAAGGTCTGGAAACACCATATATTTT. This codes for CASSALTRSGNTIYF.

This clonotype was recorded many times. The chain links TRBV2 to TRBJ1-6; 8 bases fit TRBD1. V lost 4 bases, J lost 7 bases, and 6 bases stayed unmatched. This CDR3 is built from 15 residues. Germline lookup yields CDR1 SNHLY and CDR2 FYNNEI. The CDR3, as DNA: TGTGCCAGCAGTGGGACAGGGCCAACCAATTCACCCCTCCACTTT. Translating it yields CASSGTGPTNSPLHF. Full variable domain (rest looked up from reference TRBV2 and TRBJ1-6): EPEVTQTPSHQVTQMGQEVILRCVPISNHLYFYWYRQILGQKVEFLVSFYNNEISEKSEIFDDQFSVERPDGSNFTLKIRSTKLEDSAMYFCASSGTGPTNSPLHFGNGTRLTVT.

This chain joins TRBV19 and TRBJ2-2; 11 nucleotides match TRBD2. The CDR3 sequence is 15 residues long. The V gene end was trimmed by 5 bases and the J gene end by 6 bases; junction bases not matched to a gene: 5. Germline assignment: CDR1 LNHDA and CDR2 SQIVND (reference sequence). In DNA form, the CDR3 reads TGTGCCAGTAGTGTTAGCGGGAGGGCCGCCGGGGAGCTGTTTTTT. Translating it yields CASSVSGRAAGELFF.

This sequence joins TRBV25-1 and TRBJ2-7; TRBD2 is a possible D gene (6 bases). Trimming pared 6 bases from V and 1 base from J, leaving 16 bases between. The CDR3 loop spans 15 amino acids. Germline V gene data show CDR1 as MGHDK and CDR2 as SYGVNS. CDR3 DNA: TGTGCCAGCAGCGATAAGCGGGCCTCTTCCTACGAGCAGTACTTC. Translating it yields CASSDKRASSYEQYF.

This clonotype was counted between two and nine times. The CDR3 region has the DNA TGTGCAGTGGGACAGGCCCCTGAAGCTTTCTTT. It is translated as CAVGQAPEAFF. The V call is TRBV7-9, the J call TRBJ1-1; 8 bases align to TRBD1. Germline lookup yields CDR1 SEHNR and CDR2 FQNEAQ (reference sequence). This CDR3 is 11 amino acids long. The whole variable domain, remainder taken from reference TRBV7-9 and TRBJ1-1, is DTGVSQNPRHKITKRGQNVTFRCDPISEHNRLYWYRQTLGQGPEFLTYFQNEAQLEKSRLLSDRFSAERPKGSFSTLEIQRTEQGDSAMYLCAVGQAPEAFFGQGTRLTVV.

This sequence joins TRBV2 and TRBJ1-2, with a tentative D call TRBD1 (6 bases). The CDR3 length is 14 residues. Germline V gives CDR1 SNHLY, CDR2 FYNNEI. The germline V and J ends were trimmed by 3 bases and 5 bases, with 13 bases remaining between them. The CDR3 nucleotides are TGTGCCAGCAGTGAGTGGCAGGGGAGGTATGGCTACACCTTC. Translation gives CASSEWQGRYGYTF.

V gene TRBV5-4 combines with J gene TRBJ2-7; D gene ambiguous. This CDR3 is built from 15 residues. The germline CDR1 and CDR2 sequences are SGHNT and YYREEE (reference sequence). The V and J ends lost 0 bases and 7 bases respectively, with 17 bases between them. The CDR3 sequence: CASSLGTDPSKEQYF. For the CDR3, the DNA is TGTGCCAGCAGCTTGGGAACCGACCCCTCCAAAGAGCAGTACTTC.

The chain employs TRBV27 and TRBJ1-3; D uncertain. Deletions cut 3 bases from V and 1 base from J, with 10 bases between. Per the germline V gene, CDR1 is MNHEY and CDR2 is SMNVEV (reference sequence). This CDR3 spans 15 amino acids. The CDR3 here is CASSFRGDSGNTIYF. The CDR3, as DNA: TGTGCCAGCAGTTTCCGGGGAGATTCTGGAAACACCATATATTTT.

This clonotype was seen ten or more times. The rearrangement joins TRBV7-3 to TRBJ1-1; 8 bases align to TRBD1. The CDR3 has 16 amino acids. Germline-derived CDR1 and CDR2 are SGHTA and FQGTGA. Germline trimming cut 1 base from V and 1 base from J; bases unmatched to any gene: 5. CDR3 in DNA: TGTGCCAGCAGCTTAAGGGCAGGGGGCCGGAACACTGAAGCTTTCTTT. Translated, it gives CASSLRAGGRNTEAFF.

In its sample, this clonotype was seen many times. V usage is TRBV3-1 and J usage is TRBJ2-5; D is unresolved. This CDR3 spans 13 amino acids. Trimming pared 0 bases from V and 10 bases from J, leaving 12 bases between. Germline V gene data show CDR1 as LGHDT and CDR2 as YNNKEL (reference sequence). CDR3 sequence: CASSQEPLYRQYF. CDR3 in DNA: TGTGCCAGCAGCCAAGAACCCCTTTATCGCCAGTACTTC.

This clonotype was recorded many times. This chain links TRBV27 with TRBJ1-5; 12 nucleotides match TRBD1. The CDR3 is made up of 16 amino acids. The V segment lost 8 bases and the J segment 6 bases; nucleotides outside the gene matches: 11. In germline, CDR1 is MNHEY, CDR2 SMNVEV (reference sequence). The CDR3 bases are TGTGCCAGCCGAAAGTCCGGGACAGGGGGCGGTCAGCCCCAGCATTTT. This encodes CASRKSGTGGGQPQHF.

The CDR3 coding sequence is TGTGCCACCAGTGATCGCCGGGACAAGAGGACAGATACGCAGTATTTT. Translation gives CATSDRRDKRTDTQYF. The chain couples TRBV24-1 to TRBJ2-3; D perhaps matches TRBD1 (6 bases). The germline V gene encodes CDR1 KGHDR and CDR2 SFDVKD. This CDR3 comprises 16 residues. V lost 3 bases to trimming and J lost 3 bases, with 15 bases between them.

The genes are TRBV6-1 and TRBJ2-3; no reliable D call. Trimming left V 6 bases short and J 1 base short, with 8 bases between. This CDR3 region has 13 residues. The germline CDR1 and CDR2 sequences are MNHNS and SASEGT. The CDR3 loop is CASRKSGTDTQYF. CDR3 nucleotide sequence: TGTGCCAGCAGAAAATCGGGCACAGATACGCAGTATTTT.

The sample holds many counts of this clonotype. The chain couples TRBV28 to TRBJ1-6; no clear D gene. The CDR3 length is 13 residues. CDR1 is MDHEN and CDR2 is SYDVKM in the germline V gene. The CDR3 is CATVQADNSPLHF. The CDR3 nucleotides read TGTGCAACGGTGCAGGCAGATAATTCACCCCTCCACTTT.

This clonotype was found a few times. The chain has TRBV18 and TRBJ1-5; D is perhaps TRBD1 (5 bases). V dropped 3 bases and J dropped 2 bases, with 11 bases sitting between them. In germline, CDR1 is KGHSH, CDR2 LQKENI. The CDR3 has 15 residues. In nucleotides, the CDR3 is TGTGCCAGCTCACCTTCCGGGGCGGGCAATCAGCCCCAGCATTTT. It encodes CASSPSGAGNQPQHF.

Only a few counts were recorded for this clonotype. V is TRBV30 and J is TRBJ2-3, with D perhaps matching TRBD1 (5 bases). Trimming pared 1 base from V and 2 bases from J, leaving 7 bases between. The CDR3 loop spans 13 amino acids. The germline CDR1 and CDR2 sequences are GTSNPN and SVGIG (reference sequence). The DNA of the CDR3 is TGTGCCTGGAGTGGACAGACCACAGATACGCAGTATTTT. Protein product: CAWSGQTTDTQYF.

This clonotype was seen ten or more times. This chain uses TRBV3-1 with TRBJ1-2; 8 bases map to TRBD1. This CDR3 region has 17 residues. The germline V gene encodes CDR1 LGHDT and CDR2 YNNKEL (reference sequence). The J segment lost 3 bases and the V segment lost 3 bases, leaving 12 bases of the junction unmatched. Written as DNA, the CDR3 is TGTGCCAGCAGCCAGTCCGGGACAGGCCGGAAGGACTATGGCTACACCTTC. Its translation is CASSQSGTGRKDYGYTF.

The rearrangement links TRBV5-1 to TRBJ2-1, with TRBD2 matching 12 bases. The CDR3 spans 14 residues. V lost 7 bases, J lost 6 bases, and 5 bases stayed unmatched. Per the germline V gene, CDR1 is SGHRS and CDR2 is YFSETQ. The CDR3 here is CASGRTSGVNEQFF. The CDR3 DNA follows: TGCGCCAGCGGGAGGACTAGCGGGGTCAATGAGCAGTTCTTC.

The chain employs TRBV20-1 and TRBJ2-1; 13 bases line up with TRBD2. The V gene end was trimmed by 2 bases and the J gene end by 7 bases; junction bases not matched to a gene: 5. This CDR3 is 15 amino acids long. The germline gives CDR1 DFQATT, CDR2 SNEGSKA (reference sequence). The CDR3: CSARQLAGGGNEQFF. The CDR3 region has the DNA TGCAGTGCTAGACAACTAGCGGGAGGGGGGAATGAGCAGTTCTTC.